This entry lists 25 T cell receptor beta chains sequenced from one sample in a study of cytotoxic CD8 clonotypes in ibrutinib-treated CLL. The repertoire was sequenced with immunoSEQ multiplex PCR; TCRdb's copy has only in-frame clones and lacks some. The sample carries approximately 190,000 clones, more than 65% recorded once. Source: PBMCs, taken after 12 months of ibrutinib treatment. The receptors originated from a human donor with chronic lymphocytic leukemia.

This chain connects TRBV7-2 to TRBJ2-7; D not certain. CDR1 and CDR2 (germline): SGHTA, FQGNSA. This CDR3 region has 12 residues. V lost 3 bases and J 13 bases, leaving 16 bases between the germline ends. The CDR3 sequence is CASSLYPSPLYF. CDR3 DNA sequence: TGTGCCAGCAGCTTGTACCCCAGTCCACTTTACTTC.

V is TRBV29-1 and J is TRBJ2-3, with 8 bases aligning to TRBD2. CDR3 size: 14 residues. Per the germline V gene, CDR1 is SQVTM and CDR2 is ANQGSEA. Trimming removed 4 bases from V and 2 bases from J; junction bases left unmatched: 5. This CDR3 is CSVAGGGHTDTQYF. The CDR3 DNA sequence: TGCAGCGTTGCTGGCGGGGGGCACACAGATACGCAGTATTTT.

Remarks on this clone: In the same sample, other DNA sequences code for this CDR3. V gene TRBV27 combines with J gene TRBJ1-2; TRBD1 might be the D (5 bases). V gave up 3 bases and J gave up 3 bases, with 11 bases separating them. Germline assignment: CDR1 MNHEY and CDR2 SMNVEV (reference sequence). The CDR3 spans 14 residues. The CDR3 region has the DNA TGTGCCAGCAGTTTCAGCGGAGGGGACTATGGCTACACCTTC. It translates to CASSFSGGDYGYTF.

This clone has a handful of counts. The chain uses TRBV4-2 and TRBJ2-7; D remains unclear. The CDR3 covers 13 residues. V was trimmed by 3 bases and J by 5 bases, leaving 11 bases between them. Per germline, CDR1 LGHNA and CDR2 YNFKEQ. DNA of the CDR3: TGTGCCAGCAGCCAGCTCGAGGTACACGAGCAGTACTTC. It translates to CASSQLEVHEQYF.

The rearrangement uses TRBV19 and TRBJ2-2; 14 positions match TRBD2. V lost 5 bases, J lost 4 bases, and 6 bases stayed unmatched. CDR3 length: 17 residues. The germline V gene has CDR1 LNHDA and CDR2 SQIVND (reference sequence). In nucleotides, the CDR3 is TGTGCCAGTAGTCCTGGGACTAGCGGGAGCGGCACCGGGGAGCTGTTTTTT. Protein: CASSPGTSGSGTGELFF.

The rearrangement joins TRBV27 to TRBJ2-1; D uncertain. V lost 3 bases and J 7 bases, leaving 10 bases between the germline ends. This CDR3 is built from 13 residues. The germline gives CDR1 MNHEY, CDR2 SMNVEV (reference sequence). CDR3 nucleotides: TGTGCCAGCAGTTTCCCCCCCGTTAATGAGCAGTTCTTC. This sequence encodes CASSFPPVNEQFF.

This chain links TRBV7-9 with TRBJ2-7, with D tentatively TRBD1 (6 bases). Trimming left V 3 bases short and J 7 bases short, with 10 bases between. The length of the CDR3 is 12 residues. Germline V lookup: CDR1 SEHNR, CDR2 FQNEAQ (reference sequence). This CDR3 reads CASSFQRGEQYF. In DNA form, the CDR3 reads TGTGCCAGCAGCTTCCAGAGGGGGGAGCAGTACTTC.

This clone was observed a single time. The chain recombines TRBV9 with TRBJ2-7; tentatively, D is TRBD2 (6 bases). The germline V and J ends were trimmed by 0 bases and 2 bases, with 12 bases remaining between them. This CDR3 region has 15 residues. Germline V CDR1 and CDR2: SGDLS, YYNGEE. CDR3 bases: TGTGCCAGCAGCGTAGGACCGGGGGTCACCTACGAGCAGTACTTC. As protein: CASSVGPGVTYEQYF.

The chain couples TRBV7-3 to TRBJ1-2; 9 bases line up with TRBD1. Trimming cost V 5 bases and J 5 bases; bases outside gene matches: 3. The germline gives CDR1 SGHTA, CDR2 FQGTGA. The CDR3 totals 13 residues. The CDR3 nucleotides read TGTGCCAGCAGCACGGGACAGGGTTATGGCTACACCTTC. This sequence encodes CASSTGQGYGYTF.

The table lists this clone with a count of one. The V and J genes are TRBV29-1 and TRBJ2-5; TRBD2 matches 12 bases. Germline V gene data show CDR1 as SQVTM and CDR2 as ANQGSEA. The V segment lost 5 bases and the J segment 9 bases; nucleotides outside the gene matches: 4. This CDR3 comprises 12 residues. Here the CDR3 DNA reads TGCAGCGTTCTAGCGGGGGGGATGGCCCAGTACTTC. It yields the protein CSVLAGGMAQYF. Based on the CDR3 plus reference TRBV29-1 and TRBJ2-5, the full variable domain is SAVISQKPSRDICQRGTSLTIQCQVDSQVTMMFWYRQQPGQSLTLIATANQGSEATYESGFVIDKFPISRPNLTFSTLTVSNMSPEDSSIYLCSVLAGGMAQYFGPGTRLLVL.

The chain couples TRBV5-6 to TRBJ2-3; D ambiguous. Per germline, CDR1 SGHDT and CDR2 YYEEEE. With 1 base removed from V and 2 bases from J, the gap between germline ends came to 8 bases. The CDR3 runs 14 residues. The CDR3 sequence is CASSLPQPTDTQYF. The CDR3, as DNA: TGTGCCAGCAGCTTGCCTCAGCCCACAGATACGCAGTATTTT.

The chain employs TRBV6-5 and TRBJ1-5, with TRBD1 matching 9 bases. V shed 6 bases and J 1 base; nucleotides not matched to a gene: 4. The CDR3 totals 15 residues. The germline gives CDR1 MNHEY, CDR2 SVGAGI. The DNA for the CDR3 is TGTGCCAGCAGCCCAGACAGGGGGAGCAATCAGCCCCAGCATTTT. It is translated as CASSPDRGSNQPQHF.

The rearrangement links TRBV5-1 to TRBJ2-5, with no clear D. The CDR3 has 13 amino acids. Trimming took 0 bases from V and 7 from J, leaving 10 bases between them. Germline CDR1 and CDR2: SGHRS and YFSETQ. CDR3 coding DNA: TGCGCCAGCAGCTTGGACACGCCCTCGACCCAGTACTTC. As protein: CASSLDTPSTQYF.

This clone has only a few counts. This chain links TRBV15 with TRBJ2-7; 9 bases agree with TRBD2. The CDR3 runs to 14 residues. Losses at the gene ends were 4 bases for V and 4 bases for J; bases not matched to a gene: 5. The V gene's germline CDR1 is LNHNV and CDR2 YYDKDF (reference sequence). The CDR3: CATSKTSGVYEQYF. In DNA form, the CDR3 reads TGTGCCACCAGCAAGACTAGCGGAGTTTACGAGCAGTACTTC.

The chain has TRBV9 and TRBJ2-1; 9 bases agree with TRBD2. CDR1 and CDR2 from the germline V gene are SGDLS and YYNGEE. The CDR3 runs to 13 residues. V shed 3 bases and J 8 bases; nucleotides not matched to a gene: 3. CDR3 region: CASSGTSGHEQFF. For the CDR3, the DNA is TGTGCCAGCAGCGGAACTAGCGGGCATGAGCAGTTCTTC.

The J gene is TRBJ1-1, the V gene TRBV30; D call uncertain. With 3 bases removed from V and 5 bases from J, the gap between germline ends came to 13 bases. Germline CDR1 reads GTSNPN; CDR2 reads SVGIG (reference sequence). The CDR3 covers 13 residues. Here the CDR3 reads CAWSGKGRTEAFF. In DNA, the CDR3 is TGTGCCTGGAGCGGTAAGGGTAGGACTGAAGCTTTCTTT.

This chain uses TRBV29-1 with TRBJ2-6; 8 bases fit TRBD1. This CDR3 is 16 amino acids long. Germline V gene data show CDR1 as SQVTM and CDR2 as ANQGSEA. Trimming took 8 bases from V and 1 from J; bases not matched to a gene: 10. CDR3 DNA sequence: TGCAGCTTTGGTCAGGGGGCAAGGTCTGGGGCCAACGTCCTGACTTTC. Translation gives CSFGQGARSGANVLTF. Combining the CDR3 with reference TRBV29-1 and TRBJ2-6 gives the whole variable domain SAVISQKPSRDICQRGTSLTIQCQVDSQVTMMFWYRQQPGQSLTLIATANQGSEATYESGFVIDKFPISRPNLTFSTLTVSNMSPEDSSIYLCSFGQGARSGANVLTFGAGSRLTVL.

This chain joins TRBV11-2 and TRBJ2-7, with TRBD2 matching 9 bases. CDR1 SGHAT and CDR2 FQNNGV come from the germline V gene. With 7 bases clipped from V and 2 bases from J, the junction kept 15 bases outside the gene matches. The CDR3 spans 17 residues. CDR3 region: CASTVGLAGPLPYEQYF. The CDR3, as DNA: TGTGCCAGCACCGTAGGGCTAGCGGGACCTTTACCCTACGAGCAGTACTTC.

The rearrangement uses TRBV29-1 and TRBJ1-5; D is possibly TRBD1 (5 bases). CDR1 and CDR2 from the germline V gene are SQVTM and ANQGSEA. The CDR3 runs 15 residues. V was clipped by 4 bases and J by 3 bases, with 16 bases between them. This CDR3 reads CSVASVQGFNQPQHF. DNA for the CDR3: TGCAGCGTTGCAAGCGTCCAGGGTTTCAATCAGCCCCAGCATTTT.

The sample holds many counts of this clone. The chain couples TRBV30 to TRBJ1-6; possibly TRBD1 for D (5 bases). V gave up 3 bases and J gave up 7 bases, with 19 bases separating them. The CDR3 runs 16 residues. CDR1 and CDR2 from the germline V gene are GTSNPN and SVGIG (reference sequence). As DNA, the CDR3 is TGTGCCTGGAGCGATCATATGGGAGGGGTGAATTCACCCCTCCACTTT. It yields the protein CAWSDHMGGVNSPLHF.

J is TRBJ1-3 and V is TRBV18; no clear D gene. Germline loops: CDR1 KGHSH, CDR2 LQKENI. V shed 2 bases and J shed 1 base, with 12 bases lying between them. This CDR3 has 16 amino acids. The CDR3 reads CASSPYIRDSGNTIYF. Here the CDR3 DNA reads TGTGCCAGCTCACCATACATCCGGGATTCTGGAAACACCATATATTTT.

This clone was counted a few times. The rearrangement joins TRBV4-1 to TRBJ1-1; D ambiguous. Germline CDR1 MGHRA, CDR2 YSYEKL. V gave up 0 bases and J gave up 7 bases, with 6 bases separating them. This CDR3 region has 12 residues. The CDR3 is CASSQDGFEAFF. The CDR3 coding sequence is TGCGCCAGCAGCCAAGATGGGTTTGAAGCTTTCTTT.

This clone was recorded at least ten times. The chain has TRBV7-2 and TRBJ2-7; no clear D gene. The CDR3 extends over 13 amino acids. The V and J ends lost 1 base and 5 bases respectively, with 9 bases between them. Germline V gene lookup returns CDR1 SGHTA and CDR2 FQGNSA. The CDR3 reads CASSLGVLHEQYF. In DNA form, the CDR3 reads TGTGCCAGCAGCTTAGGGGTTCTCCACGAGCAGTACTTC.

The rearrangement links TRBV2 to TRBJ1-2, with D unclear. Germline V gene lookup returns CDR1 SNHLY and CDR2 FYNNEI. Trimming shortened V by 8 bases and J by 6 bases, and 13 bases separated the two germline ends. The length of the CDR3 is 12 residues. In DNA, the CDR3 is TGTGCCAGCGGGCAGGAATTGGATGGCTACACCTTC. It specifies CASGQELDGYTF.

This chain's CDR3 is CASSFGTGWDGYTF. The CDR3 region has the DNA TGTGCCAGCAGTTTCGGAACGGGGTGGGATGGCTACACCTTC. V is TRBV28 and J is TRBJ1-2; D is unresolved. V was pared by 3 bases and J by 6 bases, with 14 bases between. The CDR3 covers 14 residues. Germline V CDR1 and CDR2: MDHEN, SYDVKM.